This T cell receptor beta chain derives from a study of blood T cell repertoires in COVID-19. At the level of the study: Material from acute and convalescent COVID-19 was sourced from the United States, Italy and Spain. PBMCs, B-cell-depleted T cells, or T cells were the source of the cDNA or gDNA that made up the material.

Germline loops: CDR1 SGHTA, CDR2 FQGTGA. This CDR3 spans 15 amino acids. The V and J ends lost 5 bases and 0 bases respectively, with 11 bases between them. In the authors' workflow: For nucleated cells, counts were estimated from reference gene primer amplification. Profiling relied on immunoSEQ multiplex PCR, and the TCRdb table lists in-frame clones only, not all of them. The V and J calls and the clone size are those of that table, but D and trimming were determined from the DNA. This table has over 300,000 clones, around 90% appearing once. The J gene is TRBJ2-1, the V gene TRBV7-3; weak D call: TRBD2 (6 bases). Source material: peripheral blood. The clonotype originates from a man aged 35 to 55 with acute or convalescent COVID-19. The CDR3 here is CASSPDGGSYNEQFF. The CDR3, as DNA: TGTGCCAGCAGCCCCGACGGGGGCTCCTACAATGAGCAGTTCTTC.